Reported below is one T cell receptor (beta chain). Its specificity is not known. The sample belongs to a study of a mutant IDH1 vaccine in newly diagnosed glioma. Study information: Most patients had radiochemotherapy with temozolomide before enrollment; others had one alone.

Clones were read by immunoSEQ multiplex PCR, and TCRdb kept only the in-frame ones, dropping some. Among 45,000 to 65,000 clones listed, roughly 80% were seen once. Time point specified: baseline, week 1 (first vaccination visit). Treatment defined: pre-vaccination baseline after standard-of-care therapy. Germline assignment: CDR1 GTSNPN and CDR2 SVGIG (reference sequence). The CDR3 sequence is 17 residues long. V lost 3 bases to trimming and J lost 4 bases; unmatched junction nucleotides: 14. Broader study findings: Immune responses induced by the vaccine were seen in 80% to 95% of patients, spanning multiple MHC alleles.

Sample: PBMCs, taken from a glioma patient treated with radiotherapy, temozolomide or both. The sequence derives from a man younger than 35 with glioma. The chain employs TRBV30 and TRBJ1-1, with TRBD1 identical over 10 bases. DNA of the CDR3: TGTGCCTGGAGGCGCGGGACAGGGGTTGGGGAGGGCACTGAAGCTTTCTTT. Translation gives CAWRRGTGVGEGTEAFF.